These 3 T cell receptor beta chains were sequenced from one sample in a study of cytomegalovirus exposure and HLA in healthy donors. PCR involved 60 Vbeta and 13 Jbeta primers. This table comes from immunoSEQ multiplex PCR, and its TCRdb copy is limited to in-frame clones, with some not included. The sample table sets out about 150,000 clones. Material: PBMCs. Every receptor here comes from a woman aged 45-60 years in good health and CMV-seronegative.

The V call is TRBV19, the J call TRBJ1-2; 8 bases agree with TRBD1. The J segment lost 6 bases and the V segment lost 6 bases, leaving 9 bases of the junction unmatched. Germline loops: CDR1 LNHDA, CDR2 SQIVND (reference sequence). The CDR3 runs to 14 residues. The CDR3 is CASRGQVDANGYTF. The CDR3 DNA sequence: TGTGCCAGTAGGGGACAGGTGGATGCGAATGGCTACACCTTC.

On this clone: A junction end diverges from the germline sequence, so it may reflect a read error. CDR3 bases: TGTGCCGGGAGAGGGGACAGATTCTCCTACAATGAGCAGTTCTTC. This codes for CAGRGDRFSYNEQFF. The rearrangement joins TRBV30 to TRBJ2-1; 7 bases are a match to TRBD1. The CDR3 has 15 residues. Per the germline V gene, CDR1 is GTSNPN and CDR2 is SVGIG (reference sequence).

The chain has TRBV20-1 and TRBJ1-1; D is unresolved. CDR1 DFQATT and CDR2 SNEGSKA come from the germline V gene (reference sequence). The CDR3 length is 11 residues. As DNA, the CDR3 is TGCAGCCCAAATCAGGACACTGAAGCTTTCTTT. Protein: CSPNQDTEAFF.